The T cell receptor (beta chain) described here comes from a study of blood T cells in healthy people across ages. A second about 7 to 11 cycle PCR used barcoded and J-beta primers. Every cDNA molecule bore a tag from a template-switch adaptor containing 12 random nucleotides. TCRdb reanalysed the 5' RACE reads using MiXCR and keeps one entry per CDR3 protein. The repertoire holds about 690,000 distinct CDR3 sequences, with around 43% as singletons. V dropped 6 bases and J dropped 6; count of bases not matched to a gene: 8. Germline CDR1 is MNHEY and CDR2 is SVGAGI. The CDR3 runs to 15 residues. This chain uses TRBV6-5 with TRBJ1-4, with 9 bases identical to TRBD1. The sequence was obtained from an older man in good health. Sequences were obtained from blood. The CDR3 coding sequence is TGTGCCAGCAGGACGCTGGGACAGGGCCATGAAAAACTGTTTTTT. Its translation is CASRTLGQGHEKLFF.